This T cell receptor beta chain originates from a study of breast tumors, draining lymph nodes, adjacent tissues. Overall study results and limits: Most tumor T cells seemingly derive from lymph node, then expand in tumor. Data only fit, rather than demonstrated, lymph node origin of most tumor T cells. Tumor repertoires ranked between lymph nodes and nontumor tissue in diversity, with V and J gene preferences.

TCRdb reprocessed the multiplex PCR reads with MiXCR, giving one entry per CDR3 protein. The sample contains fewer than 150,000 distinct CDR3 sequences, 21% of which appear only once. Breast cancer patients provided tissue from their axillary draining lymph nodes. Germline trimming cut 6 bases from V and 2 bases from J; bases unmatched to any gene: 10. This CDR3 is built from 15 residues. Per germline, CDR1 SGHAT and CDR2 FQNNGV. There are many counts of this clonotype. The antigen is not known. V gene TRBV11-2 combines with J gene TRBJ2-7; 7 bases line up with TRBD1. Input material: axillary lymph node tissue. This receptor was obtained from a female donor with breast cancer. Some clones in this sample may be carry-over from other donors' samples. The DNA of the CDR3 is TGTGCCAGCAGTCCCCAGGTAAGGGGGCCCTACGAGCAGTACTTC. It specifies CASSPQVRGPYEQYF.